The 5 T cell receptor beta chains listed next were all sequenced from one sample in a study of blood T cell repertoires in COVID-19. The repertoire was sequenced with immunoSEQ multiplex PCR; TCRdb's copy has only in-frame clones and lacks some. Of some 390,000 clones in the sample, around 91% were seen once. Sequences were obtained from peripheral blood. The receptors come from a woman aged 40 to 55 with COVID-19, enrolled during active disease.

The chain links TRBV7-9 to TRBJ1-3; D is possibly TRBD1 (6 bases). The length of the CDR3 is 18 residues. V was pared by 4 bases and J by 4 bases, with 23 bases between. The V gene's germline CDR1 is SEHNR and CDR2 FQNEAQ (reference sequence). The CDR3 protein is CASSSRADSGRIGNTIYF. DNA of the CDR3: TGTGCCAGCAGCTCCAGGGCGGACAGTGGAAGGATAGGAAACACCATATATTTT.

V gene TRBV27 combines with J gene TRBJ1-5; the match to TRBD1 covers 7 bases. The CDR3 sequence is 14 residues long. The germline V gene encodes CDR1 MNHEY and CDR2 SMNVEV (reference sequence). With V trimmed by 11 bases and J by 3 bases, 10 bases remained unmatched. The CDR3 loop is CASWGDSPNQPQHF. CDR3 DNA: TGTGCCTCATGGGGGGACAGCCCCAATCAGCCCCAGCATTTT.

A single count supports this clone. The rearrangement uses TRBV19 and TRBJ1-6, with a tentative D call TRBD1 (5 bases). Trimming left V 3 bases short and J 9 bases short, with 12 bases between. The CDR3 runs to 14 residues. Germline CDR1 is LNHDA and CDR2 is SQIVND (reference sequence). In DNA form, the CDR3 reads TGTGCCAGTAGTATCACAGGAACGGGTTCACCCCTCCACTTT. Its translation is CASSITGTGSPLHF.

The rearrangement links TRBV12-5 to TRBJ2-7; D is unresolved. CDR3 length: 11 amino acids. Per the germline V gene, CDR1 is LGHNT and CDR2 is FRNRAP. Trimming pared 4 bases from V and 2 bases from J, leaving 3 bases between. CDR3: CASGSAYEQYF. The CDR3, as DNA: TGTGCTAGTGGTTCGGCCTACGAGCAGTACTTC.

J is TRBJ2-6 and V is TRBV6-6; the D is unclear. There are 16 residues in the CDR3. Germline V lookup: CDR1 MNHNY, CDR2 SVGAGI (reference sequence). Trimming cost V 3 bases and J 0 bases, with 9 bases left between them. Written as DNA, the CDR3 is TGTGCCAGCAGTTATCCTCTAACCTCTGGGGCCAACGTCCTGACTTTC. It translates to CASSYPLTSGANVLTF.